One sample yielded the 5 T cell receptor beta chains listed below, sequenced in a study of beta chain features in type 1 diabetes. Study results and limitations: Shortening that was moderate but significant affected the TCRB CDR3s of Type 1 diabetes patients in all four CD4+ subsets.

The antigens these receptors bind are not known. Reverse transcribing all isolated RNA meant expressed TCRB transcripts were sequenced. Measured with immunoSEQ multiplex PCR; TCRdb has only the in-frame clones, and not every one. The sample holds 150,000 to 200,000 clones, approximately 9.1% seen once. Sequencing was done on a sample of central memory CD4+ T cells from blood. The receptors shown here come from a woman in her 30s with type 1 diabetes.

Only a few counts were recorded for this clone. The chain joins TRBV19 to TRBJ2-1, with a weak D call TRBD2 (5 bases). Germline values: CDR1 LNHDA, CDR2 SQIVND (reference sequence). V was clipped by 9 bases and J by 7 bases, with 16 bases between them. This CDR3 has 13 residues. The CDR3 DNA reads as TGTGCCAGCCAAAACGGGGTGAGGAATGAGCAGTTCTTC. The encoded protein is CASQNGVRNEQFF.

This clone appeared a few times. The chain has TRBV5-1 and TRBJ2-1; D is perhaps TRBD2 (5 bases). Germline V gene sequence: CDR1 SGHRS, CDR2 YFSETQ. V was clipped by 6 bases and J by 4 bases, with 5 bases between them. The CDR3 spans 11 residues. Here the CDR3 reads CASTGYNEQFF. CDR3 in DNA: TGCGCCAGCACGGGATACAATGAGCAGTTCTTC.

The rearrangement joins TRBV6-1 to TRBJ2-7, with a weak D call TRBD1 (5 bases). The CDR3 sequence is 13 residues long. Trimming took 3 bases from V and 5 from J, leaving 11 bases between them. Germline CDR1 and CDR2: MNHNS and SASEGT. DNA of the CDR3: TGTGCCAGCAGTGAGATTCGACAGAACGAGCAGTACTTC. It codes for CASSEIRQNEQYF.

The rearrangement joins TRBV5-4 to TRBJ2-1; 11 bases agree with TRBD2. The CDR3 loop spans 18 amino acids. Germline V gives CDR1 SGHNT, CDR2 YYREEE (reference sequence). Trimming at V came to 2 bases and at J to 0 bases, leaving 7 bases not matched to a gene. This CDR3 reads CASSLDTGTSGSYNEQFF. In DNA form, the CDR3 reads TGTGCCAGCAGCTTAGATACCGGGACTAGCGGCTCCTACAATGAGCAGTTCTTC.

Only a few counts were recorded for this clone. V and J are TRBV30 and TRBJ2-2, with D tentatively TRBD1 (6 bases). The CDR3 spans 15 residues. The V gene's germline CDR1 is GTSNPN and CDR2 SVGIG (reference sequence). Trimming stripped 0 bases from V and 3 bases from J, with 11 bases between. CDR3 DNA sequence: TGTGCCTGGAGTGTAGGGGGATTCGACACCGGGGAGCTGTTTTTT. Translating gives CAWSVGGFDTGELFF.